Sequencing of this T cell receptor (beta chain) was carried out in a study of T-cell reconstitution after alpha-beta-depleted transplantation in children. This clonotype has just a few counts. The V gene end was trimmed by 2 bases and the J gene end by 6 bases; junction bases not matched to a gene: 7. Germline CDR1 is SGHTA and CDR2 is FQGNSA. This CDR3 is built from 16 residues. Library preparation (for TCRbeta) was performed with unique molecular identifiers. TCRdb processed the PCR reads anew with MiXCR; each CDR3 protein has one entry. The table shows hundreds of thousands of distinct CDR3 sequences, with 13% occurring only once.

V and J are TRBV7-2 and TRBJ2-1; 10 bases are shared with TRBD2. The clonotype comes from a male patient between 10 and 17 years old who had a stem cell transplant for acute myeloid leukemia, so the T cells may come from the graft donor. Source: PBMCs, mostly from graft donor cells, taken 360 days after TCRalphabeta/CD19-depleted stem cell transplant. The CDR3 here is CASSLTLAGAINEQFF. The CDR3 coding sequence is TGTGCCAGCAGCTTAACCCTAGCGGGAGCCATCAATGAGCAGTTCTTC. The variable domain in full, with the rest retrieved from reference TRBV7-2 and TRBJ2-1, is GAGVSQSPSNKVTEKGKDVELRCDPISGHTALYWYRQSLGQGLEFLIYFQGNSAPDKSGLPSDRFSAERTGGSVSTLTIQRTQQEDSAVYLCASSLTLAGAINEQFFGPGTRLTVL.